This T cell receptor beta chain was captured in a study of cytomegalovirus exposure and HLA in healthy donors. The PCR made use of 60 Vbeta and 13 Jbeta primers. Method: immunoSEQ multiplex PCR; TCRdb's copy keeps in-frame clones and lacks some. The sample contains under 70,000 clones, more than 80% of which appear only once. The sequenced sample was PBMCs. This TCR came from a woman in her twenties or thirties in good health and CMV-seronegative.

Written as DNA, the CDR3 is TGCGCCAGCAGCCTCCGACAGGAAGAGACCCAGTACTTC. Encoded protein: CASSLRQEETQYF. V gene TRBV5-1 combines with J gene TRBJ2-5; TRBD1 is a possible D gene (6 bases). The CDR3 loop spans 13 amino acids. Germline V gene sequence: CDR1 SGHRS, CDR2 YFSETQ. Between the trimmed V and J ends, which lost 4 bases and 3 bases, there was a span of 10 bases. Looking up the rest from reference TRBV5-1 and TRBJ2-5 gives the full variable domain: KAGVTQTPRYLIKTRGQQVTLSCSPISGHRSVSWYQQTPGQGLQFLFEYFSETQRNKGNFPGRFSGRQFSNSRSEMNVSTLELGDSALYLCASSLRQEETQYFGPGTRLLVL.